The 14 T cell receptor beta chains in this list originate from one sample, sequenced in a study of sequential checkpoint blockade in melanoma. Measured with immunoSEQ multiplex PCR; TCRdb has only the in-frame clones, and not every one. This sample carries more than 9,500 clones, roughly three fifths of them seen once, and the ten largest clones take about 23%. The treatment was: randomized to nivolumab then ipilimumab (arm A) or the reverse (arm B). The sequenced sample was CD8+ T cells sorted from blood (inferred from file names), obtained from a patient given nivolumab and ipilimumab in sequence. These receptors originate from a human donor with melanoma.

This clone was counted only a few times. The genes are TRBV7-8 and TRBJ1-5; D is perhaps TRBD1 (5 bases). The germline V gene encodes CDR1 SGHVS and CDR2 FQNEAQ. This CDR3 contains 15 residues. The V end lost 1 base, the J end lost 7 bases, and 14 bases lay between the germline ends. CDR3 sequence (DNA): TGTGCCAGCAGCTTAGATGGGGGGGGGTCCCAGCCCCAGCATTTT. It yields the protein CASSLDGGGSQPQHF.

This clone was counted only a few times. The CDR3 bases are TGTGCCATCAGACACCCTAGGCTTGAAGCTTTCTTT. Protein: CAIRHPRLEAFF. The genes are TRBV10-3 and TRBJ1-1; D remains ambiguous. The CDR3 covers 12 residues. The V gene's germline CDR1 is ENHRY and CDR2 SYGVKD. V was trimmed by 6 bases and J by 7 bases, leaving 12 bases between them.

This clone was observed a handful of times. The chain uses TRBV5-4 and TRBJ1-2; D perhaps matches TRBD1 (5 bases). CDR1 is SGHNT, CDR2 YYREEE, per germline (reference sequence). The CDR3 is 14 residues long. V lost 4 bases and J lost 8, with 18 bases in between. DNA for the CDR3: TGTGCCAGCAGCCCCGAAACAGGCTACGGGGGCTACACCTTC. Encoded protein: CASSPETGYGGYTF.

The chain employs TRBV10-3 and TRBJ2-6; 7 bases fit TRBD1. The CDR3 has 15 residues. The trim removed 10 bases at V and 3 bases at J, leaving 9 bases unmatched. CDR1 ENHRY and CDR2 SYGVKD come from the germline V gene. The CDR3 DNA reads TGTGCCACCCATGAGGGGGCGAATGGGGCCAACGTCCTGACTTTC. Protein product: CATHEGANGANVLTF.

This clone was recorded a few times. The rearrangement links TRBV7-2 to TRBJ2-7; D is unresolved. The CDR3 has 13 residues. Deletions cut 1 base from V and 2 bases from J, with 6 bases between. Germline assignment: CDR1 SGHTA and CDR2 FQGNSA. CDR3 DNA sequence: TGTGCCAGCAGCTTAGGGTCAGCCTACGAGCAGTACTTC. It yields the protein CASSLGSAYEQYF.

The gene calls are TRBV19 and TRBJ2-5; the match to TRBD2 covers 7 bases. The J call could be wrong; TRBJ2-7 is a better fit for the DNA end. The CDR3 consists of 14 residues. Germline V CDR1 and CDR2: LNHDA, SQIVND (reference sequence). The CDR3 region has the DNA TGTGCCAGTAGTATAGACGGGGGGAGCTACGAGCAGTACTTC. It specifies CASSIDGGSYEQYF.

This chain connects TRBV6-4 to TRBJ1-5; tentative D call: TRBD1 (6 bases). Germline V CDR1 and CDR2: MRHNA, SNTAGT. V was pared by 11 bases and J by 1 base, with 12 bases between. The CDR3 consists of 13 residues. In nucleotides, the CDR3 is TGTGCCGACCTACAGGGAAGCAATCAGCCCCAGCATTTT. Encoded protein: CADLQGSNQPQHF.

The gene calls are TRBV6-6 and TRBJ2-7, with D possibly matching TRBD1 (6 bases). Germline V lookup: CDR1 MNHNY, CDR2 SVGAGI (reference sequence). Trimming left V 0 bases short and J 2 bases short, with 8 bases between. The CDR3 has 14 amino acids. CDR3 amino acids: CASSYSQGAYEQYF. CDR3 nucleotides: TGTGCCAGCAGTTACTCACAGGGAGCCTACGAGCAGTACTTC.

Here the CDR3 reads CASSLGWGEGTDTQYF. The CDR3 coding sequence is TGCGCCAGCAGCTTGGGGTGGGGCGAGGGCACAGATACGCAGTATTTT. V and J are TRBV5-1 and TRBJ2-3; TRBD1 might be the D (5 bases). The V gene's germline CDR1 is SGHRS and CDR2 YFSETQ. CDR3 length: 16 residues. V was clipped by 0 bases and J by 1 base, with 12 bases between them.

The V call is TRBV27, the J call TRBJ2-1, with 9 bases aligning to TRBD2. The CDR3 loop spans 17 amino acids. CDR1 and CDR2 from the germline V gene are MNHEY and SMNVEV (reference sequence). Unmatched junction bases numbered 9, after V lost 4 bases and J lost 2 bases. CDR3 nucleotides: TGTGCCAGCAGTTCCATAGCGGGGGACACCACCTACAATGAGCAGTTCTTC. This gives the protein CASSSIAGDTTYNEQFF.

The V gene is TRBV5-1, the J gene TRBJ2-5; 11 nucleotides agree with TRBD2. The J call is doubtful: the DNA matches TRBJ2-7 better. The CDR3 is made up of 18 amino acids. CDR1 is SGHRS, CDR2 YFSETQ, per germline. CDR3 in DNA: TGCGCCAGCAGCTTGTTCCCTATGACTAGCGGGGCGTCCTACGAGCAGTACTTC. Translating gives CASSLFPMTSGASYEQYF.

This clone was counted a single time. The chain recombines TRBV5-3 with TRBJ1-4; a possible D gene is TRBD1 (6 bases). TRBV5-3 is labeled an ORF, and its function is uncertain. V was shortened by 5 bases and J by 11 bases, with 16 bases between the two germline ends. The CDR3 totals 13 residues. The CDR3 loop reads CARRFDRRLKLFF. In DNA, the CDR3 is TGTGCCAGAAGATTCGACAGGAGGCTGAAACTGTTTTTT.

V and J are TRBV6-1 and TRBJ2-7, with D uncertain. CDR1 and CDR2 from the germline V gene are MNHNS and SASEGT. The CDR3 is 17 residues long. Trimming pared 2 bases from V and 0 bases from J, leaving 17 bases between. As DNA, the CDR3 is TGTGCCAGCAGTGAATGGGCAGTTGATCCTACCTCCTACGAGCAGTACTTC. This encodes CASSEWAVDPTSYEQYF.

This clone was seen more than once but under ten times. The V call is TRBV4-3, the J call TRBJ1-1, with TRBD1 as a possible D gene (5 bases). There are 15 residues in the CDR3. The germline CDR1 and CDR2 sequences are LGHNA and YSLEER. Trimming cost V 4 bases and J 7 bases, with 19 bases left between them. The CDR3 DNA reads as TGCGCCAGCAGCCCGACTCGGACACAGAGTCTTGAAGCTTTCTTT. Its protein is CASSPTRTQSLEAFF.